Listed below are T cell receptor beta chains from one sample, sequenced in a study of blood T cell repertoires in COVID-19. Produced via immunoSEQ multiplex PCR; TCRdb's table is partial and in-frame only. In the table there are fewer than 350,000 clones, around 85% of which are singletons. Material: PBMCs or T cells enriched from blood (not recorded which). Source of these receptors: a woman in her forties with acute COVID-19. Each CDR3 is given with its conserved first and last residue. A D gene is named only where the DNA matches it firmly. Not every row has a clone size; where given, it reads once, few, many or a size class.

V: TRBV3-1/TRBV3-2; size: -; J: TRBJ2-5; D: TRBD2; CDR3: CASSQALAGETQYF; DNA: TGTGCCAGCAGCCAAGCGCTAGCGGGGGAGACCCAGTACTTC
V: TRBV5-4; size: once; J: TRBJ2-6; D: -; CDR3: CASSLGGSGANVLTF; DNA: TGTGCCAGCAGCTTAGGAGGATCTGGGGCCAACGTCCTGACTTTC
V: TRBV18; size: -; J: TRBJ2-1; D: -; CDR3: CASSGTALPYNEQFF; DNA: TGTGCCAGCTCAGGTACAGCTCTACCCTACAATGAGCAGTTCTTC
V: TRBV3-1/TRBV3-2; size: few; J: TRBJ1-2; D: -; CDR3: CASSPSGGNFHGYTF; DNA: TGTGCCAGCAGCCCGAGTGGGGGGAATTTTCATGGCTACACCTTC
V: TRBV6-5; size: -; J: TRBJ2-7; D: TRBD1; CDR3: CASSYSGQEGSYEQYF; DNA: TGTGCCAGCAGTTACTCGGGACAGGAGGGCTCCTACGAGCAGTACTTC
V: TRBV28; size: -; J: TRBJ1-1; D: -; CDR3: CASSPRGGDEAFF; DNA: TGTGCCAGCAGCCCGAGGGGGGGGGATGAAGCTTTCTTT
V: TRBV4-1; size: -; J: TRBJ1-3; D: -; CDR3: CASSPYGTSGNTIYF; DNA: TGCGCCAGCAGCCCCTACGGGACTTCTGGAAACACCATATATTTT
V: TRBV27; size: -; J: TRBJ1-6; D: -; CDR3: CASTWDTGSNSPLHF; DNA: TGTGCCAGCACTTGGGACACAGGATCTAATTCACCCCTCCACTTT
V: TRBV6-2/TRBV6-3; size: -; J: TRBJ1-2; D: -; CDR3: CASSPLDRLGGYTF; DNA: TGTGCCAGCAGTCCGCTAGACCGTCTAGGCGGCTACACCTTC
V: TRBV7-3; size: -; J: TRBJ2-1; D: TRBD1; CDR3: CASSTRQGAEQFF; DNA: TGTGCCAGCAGCACCCGACAGGGGGCTGAGCAGTTCTTC
V: TRBV9; size: -; J: TRBJ2-5; D: -; CDR3: CASSPRGAPSQETQYF; DNA: TGTGCCAGCAGCCCCCGTGGGGCCCCCAGCCAAGAGACCCAGTACTTC
V: TRBV2; size: -; J: TRBJ2-1; D: TRBD2; CDR3: CASTSLLAGVGVEQFF; DNA: TGTGCCAGCACCTCACTACTAGCGGGAGTAGGTGTCGAACAGTTCTTC
V: TRBV7-2; size: -; J: TRBJ1-6; D: -; CDR3: CASSFSGQINSPLHF; DNA: TGTGCCAGCAGCTTCTCGGGACAAATTAATTCACCCCTCCACTTT
V: TRBV7-2; size: -; J: TRBJ1-1; D: TRBD1; CDR3: CASSPTPTGATEAFF; DNA: TGTGCCAGCAGCCCAACCCCGACAGGGGCAACTGAAGCTTTCTTT
V: TRBV5-6; size: once; J: TRBJ2-5; D: TRBD2; CDR3: CASSRLAGAREETQYF; DNA: TGTGCCAGCAGCCGGTTAGCGGGAGCGAGGGAAGAGACCCAGTACTTC
V: TRBV5-1; size: -; J: TRBJ1-2; D: -; CDR3: CASSLLSDYGYTF; DNA: TGCGCCAGCAGCTTGTTAAGCGACTATGGCTACACCTTC
V: TRBV19; size: -; J: TRBJ2-7; D: -; CDR3: CASSIGLISSYEQYF; DNA: TGTGCCAGTAGTATCGGTCTGATTAGCTCCTACGAGCAGTACTTC
V: TRBV4-3; size: -; J: TRBJ2-7; D: -; CDR3: CASSRRIPGTDSSYEQYF; DNA: TGCGCCAGCAGCCGGAGAATACCCGGGACTGATAGCTCCTACGAGCAGTACTTC
V: TRBV19; size: -; J: TRBJ1-2; D: TRBD1; CDR3: CASRNGQGVSGYTF; DNA: TGTGCCAGTAGGAACGGACAGGGGGTTAGTGGCTACACCTTC
V: TRBV5-4; size: -; J: TRBJ2-1; D: -; CDR3: CASSSRQANEQFF; DNA: TGTGCCAGCAGCTCTAGACAGGCCAATGAGCAGTTCTTC
V: TRBV11-2; size: -; J: TRBJ2-7; D: -; CDR3: CASSLYTVTSYEQYF; DNA: TGTGCCAGCAGCTTATACACAGTCACCTCCTACGAGCAGTACTTC
V: TRBV5-8; size: -; J: TRBJ1-1; D: -; CDR3: CASTGGRYTEAFF; DNA: TGTGCCAGCACTGGAGGCCGATACACTGAAGCTTTCTTT
V: TRBV28; size: few; J: TRBJ2-7; D: -; CDR3: CASSLARGEQYF; DNA: TGTGCCAGCAGTCTTGCCCGAGGCGAGCAGTACTTC
V: TRBV5-1; size: -; J: TRBJ2-1; D: -; CDR3: CASSLAGESYNEQFF; DNA: TGCGCCAGCAGCTTGGCCGGGGAGAGCTACAATGAGCAGTTCTTC
V: TRBV7-3; size: few; J: TRBJ1-1; D: -; CDR3: CASSLTGRGEAFF; DNA: TGTGCCAGCAGCTTAACCGGCCGGGGGGAAGCTTTCTTT
V: TRBV18; size: -; J: TRBJ2-7; D: -; CDR3: CASSPGQIYEQYF; DNA: TGTGCCAGCTCACCGGGGCAGATATACGAGCAGTACTTC
V: TRBV1; size: -; J: TRBJ2-2; D: -; CDR3: CTSSQPGQGTNTGELFF; DNA: TGCACCAGCAGCCAGCCGGGACAGGGGACGAACACCGGGGAGCTGTTTTTT
V: TRBV7-9; size: few; J: TRBJ2-7; D: TRBD1; CDR3: CASSLVTGGFNEQYF; DNA: TGTGCCAGCAGCTTAGTCACAGGGGGCTTTAACGAGCAGTACTTC